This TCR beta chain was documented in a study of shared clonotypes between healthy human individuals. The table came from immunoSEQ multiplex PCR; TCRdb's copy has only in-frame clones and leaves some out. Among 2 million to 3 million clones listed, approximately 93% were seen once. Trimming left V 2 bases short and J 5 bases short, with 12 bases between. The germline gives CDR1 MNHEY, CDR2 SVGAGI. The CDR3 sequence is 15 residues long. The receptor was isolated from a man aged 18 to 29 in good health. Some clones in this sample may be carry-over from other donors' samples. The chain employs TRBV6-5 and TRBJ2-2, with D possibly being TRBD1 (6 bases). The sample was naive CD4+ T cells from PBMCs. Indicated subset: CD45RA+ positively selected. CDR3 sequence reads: CASSYAQGFTGELFF. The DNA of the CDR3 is TGTGCCAGCAGTTACGCACAGGGTTTTACCGGGGAGCTGTTTTTT.